This TCR beta chain was sequenced in a study of Ad26.COV2.S vaccination and SARS-CoV-2 variants. Findings and caveats of the study: Breadth measured for non-spike TCRs was similar across vaccine and placebo recipients.

The data were produced by immunoSEQ multiplex PCR, yet TCRdb's version contains in-frame clones alone and is incomplete. The top ten clones hold over 1.5% of a sample with a few hundred thousand clones, about 90% of them seen once. Treatment given: roughly 20 received Ad26.COV2.S at low or high dose, single or two shots; about 5 received placebo; per-sample allocation not given. Day 63 following the first vaccine or placebo injection was when the samples were taken. Germline loops: CDR1 SGHNT, CDR2 YYREEE (reference sequence). CDR3 length: 15 residues. The V end lost 1 base, the J end lost 0 bases, and 8 bases lay between the germline ends. Details on this clone: Antigen: not known.

The chain has TRBV5-4 and TRBJ2-1, with D unclear. This TCR derives from a person between 18 and 65 years old who received the Ad26.COV2.S COVID-19 vaccine or a placebo. Material: peripheral blood, obtained in a trial of Ad26.COV2.S vaccine versus placebo. The CDR3 nucleotides are TGTGCCAGCAGCTTGAGCTCAGGCTCCTACAATGAGCAGTTCTTC. It encodes CASSLSSGSYNEQFF.